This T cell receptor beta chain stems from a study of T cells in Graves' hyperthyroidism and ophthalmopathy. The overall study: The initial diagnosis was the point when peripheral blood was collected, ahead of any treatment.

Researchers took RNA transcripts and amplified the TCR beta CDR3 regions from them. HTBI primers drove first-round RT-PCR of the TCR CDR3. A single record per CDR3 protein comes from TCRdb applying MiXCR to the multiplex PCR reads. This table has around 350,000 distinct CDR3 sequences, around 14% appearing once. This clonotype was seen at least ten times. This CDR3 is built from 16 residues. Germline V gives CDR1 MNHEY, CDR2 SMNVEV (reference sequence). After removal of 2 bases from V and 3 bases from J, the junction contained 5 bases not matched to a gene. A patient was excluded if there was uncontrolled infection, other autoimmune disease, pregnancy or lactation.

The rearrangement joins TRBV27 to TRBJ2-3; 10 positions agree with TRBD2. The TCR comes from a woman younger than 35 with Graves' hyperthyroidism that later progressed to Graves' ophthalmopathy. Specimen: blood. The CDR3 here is CASSLVPSGRTDTQYF. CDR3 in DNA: TGTGCCAGCAGTTTAGTGCCTAGCGGGAGAACAGATACGCAGTATTTT.